The source of this T cell receptor beta chain is a study of blood T cell repertoires in COVID-19. Across the whole study: Some COVID-19 samples were acute and others convalescent; all came from the United States, Italy and Spain. Sources were T cells, B-cell-depleted T cells, or PBMCs; the material itself was cDNA or gDNA.

V lost 2 bases, J lost 8 bases, and 13 bases lay in between. The CDR3 runs 14 residues. The germline CDR1 and CDR2 sequences are WNHNN and SYGVQD (reference sequence). As originally analysed: Reference gene primer amplification in the assay estimated nucleated cell counts. Profiling relied on immunoSEQ multiplex PCR, and the TCRdb table lists in-frame clones only, not all of them. V and J calls and clone size are those listed in that table; D and trimming were worked out from the DNA. The table shows some 69,000 clones, with 65% to 85% occurring only once. Sequenced sample: peripheral blood. This TCR came from a woman aged 60 to 75 with acute or convalescent COVID-19. V and J are TRBV10-1 and TRBJ2-1; maybe TRBD1 (6 bases). For the CDR3, the DNA is TGCGCCAGCAGTGAGGGACAGCTGATGGATGAGCAGTTCTTC. It is translated as CASSEGQLMDEQFF.